This T cell receptor beta chain was retrieved from a study of blood T cell repertoires in COVID-19. Across the study: Collection of acute and convalescent COVID-19 samples took place in the United States, Italy and Spain. From T cells, B-cell-depleted T cells, or PBMCs came the material, which was cDNA or gDNA.

This clone was observed once. The germline V gene has CDR1 SGHTA and CDR2 FQGNSA. The CDR3 loop spans 13 amino acids. The V end was cut by 11 bases, the J end by 2 bases, with 15 bases between. Donors were grouped by their self-reported clinical history. Under the authors' procedure: The assay estimated nucleated cells by amplifying reference gene primers. Clones were read by immunoSEQ multiplex PCR, and TCRdb kept only the in-frame ones, dropping some. V and J calls and clone size follow that table, whereas D and trimming were derived from the DNA. Counted here are approximately 230,000 clones, 90% to 95% occurring once; the ten biggest clones make up 1.5% to 2%.

V gene TRBV7-2 combines with J gene TRBJ1-2, with D possibly TRBD1 on 5 matching bases. This receptor was taken from a woman between 18 and 29 years old who had recovered from COVID-19. The source material was PBMCs or T cells enriched from blood (not recorded which). CDR3 residues: CAARKGVNYGYTF. The CDR3 DNA reads TGTGCCGCAAGGAAAGGGGTAAACTATGGCTACACCTTC.